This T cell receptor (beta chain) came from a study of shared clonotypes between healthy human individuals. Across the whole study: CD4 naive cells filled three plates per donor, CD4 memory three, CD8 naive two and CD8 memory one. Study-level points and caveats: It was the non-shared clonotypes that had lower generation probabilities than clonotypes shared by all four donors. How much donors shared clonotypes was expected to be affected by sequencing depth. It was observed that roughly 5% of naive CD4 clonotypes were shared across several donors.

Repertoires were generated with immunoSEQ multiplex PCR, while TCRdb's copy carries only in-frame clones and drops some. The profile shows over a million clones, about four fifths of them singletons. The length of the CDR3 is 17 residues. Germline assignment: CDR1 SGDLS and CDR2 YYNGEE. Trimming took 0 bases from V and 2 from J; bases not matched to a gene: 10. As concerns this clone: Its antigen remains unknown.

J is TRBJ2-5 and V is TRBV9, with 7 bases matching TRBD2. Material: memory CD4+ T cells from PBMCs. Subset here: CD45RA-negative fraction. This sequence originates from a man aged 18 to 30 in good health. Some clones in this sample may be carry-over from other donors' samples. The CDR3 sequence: CASSVGGGSRWQETQYF. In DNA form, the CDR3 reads TGTGCCAGCAGCGTAGGCGGCGGGAGTCGATGGCAAGAGACCCAGTACTTC.